This T cell receptor (beta chain) was sequenced for a study of vaccination and CD4 T cells after COVID-19. At the level of the study: Overlapping spike peptides of SARS-CoV-2, HCoV-NL63, HCoV-OC43 and HCoV-229E were used, and cells were stimulated with them.

Treatment reported: roughly 11-day PBMC culture with coronavirus spike peptide pools or control peptides (ViraFEST assay). Samples of CD4+ T cells were obtained from the unexposed donor before the COVID-19 pandemic (2011-2018). Antigen-specific T cells were expanded with peptide pools by ViraFEST, and TCRs were then sequenced. The study's findings and limits: Within the convalescent patients, spike mono-reactivity was found in 304 of 307 vaccine-specific clones.

Turning to this clonotype: Its antigen is currently unknown.

Cultured CD4+ T-cell DNA underwent Oncomine TCR Beta short-read sequencing. One entry per CDR3 protein results from TCRdb running MiXCR on the PCR reads. The repertoire consists of fewer than 7,500 distinct CDR3 sequences, with over 70% occurring once and the leading ten covering approximately 35%. The sequencing input was CD4+ T cells from blood, cultured in vitro. The receptor's source is a human donor in good health.

CDR3 loop: CASSLGLAGVEEQFF. The DNA for the CDR3 is TGCGCCAGCAGCTTGGGACTAGCGGGGGTTGAAGAGCAGTTCTTC. The rearrangement joins TRBV5-1 to TRBJ2-1; 12 bases are shared with TRBD2. After removal of 0 bases from V and 10 bases from J, the junction contained 5 bases not matched to a gene. Germline V gene lookup returns CDR1 SGHRS and CDR2 YFSETQ. The CDR3 contains 15 residues. Full variable domain (rest looked up from reference TRBV5-1 and TRBJ2-1): KAGVTQTPRYLIKTRGQQVTLSCSPISGHRSVSWYQQTPGQGLQFLFEYFSETQRNKGNFPGRFSGRQFSNSRSEMNVSTLELGDSALYLCASSLGLAGVEEQFFGPGTRLTVL.